Sequencing of this T cell receptor (beta chain) was carried out in a study of blood T cells in healthy people across ages. Study-level points and caveats: Both naive CD4+ cell counts and diversity were greater in long-lived donors than in aged donors.

Remarks on this clonotype: The antigen remains unidentified.

The CDR3 spans 13 residues. Trimming pared 3 bases from V and 2 bases from J, leaving 10 bases between. Germline V gives CDR1 DFQATT, CDR2 SNEGSKA (reference sequence). Alongside a J-beta primer mix, a sample-barcoded 5' primer served in a second PCR lasting 7 to 11 cycles. TCRdb re-called the 5' RACE reads with MiXCR, one entry per CDR3 protein. Of about 780,000 distinct CDR3 sequences in the sample, 46% were seen once. Material: blood. The receptor was derived from a man at least 80 years old in good health. The V and J genes are TRBV20-1 and TRBJ1-2; maybe TRBD1 (6 bases). CDR3 sequence: CSASRDRNYGYTF. CDR3 in DNA: TGCAGTGCTAGCAGAGACAGGAACTATGGCTACACCTTC.